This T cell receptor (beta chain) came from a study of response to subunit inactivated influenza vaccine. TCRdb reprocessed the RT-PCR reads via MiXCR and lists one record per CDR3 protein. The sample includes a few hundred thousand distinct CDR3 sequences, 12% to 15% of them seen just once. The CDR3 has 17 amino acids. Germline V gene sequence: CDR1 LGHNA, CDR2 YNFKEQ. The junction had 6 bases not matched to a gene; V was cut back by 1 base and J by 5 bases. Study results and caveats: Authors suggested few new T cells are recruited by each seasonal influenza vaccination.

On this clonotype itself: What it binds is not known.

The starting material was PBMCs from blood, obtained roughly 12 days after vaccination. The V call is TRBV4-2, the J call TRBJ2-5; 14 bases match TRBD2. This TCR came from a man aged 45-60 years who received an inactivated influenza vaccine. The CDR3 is CASSQGLGLAGEETQYF. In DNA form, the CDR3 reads TGTGCCAGCAGCCAAGGGCTGGGACTAGCGGGGGAGGAGACCCAGTACTTC.